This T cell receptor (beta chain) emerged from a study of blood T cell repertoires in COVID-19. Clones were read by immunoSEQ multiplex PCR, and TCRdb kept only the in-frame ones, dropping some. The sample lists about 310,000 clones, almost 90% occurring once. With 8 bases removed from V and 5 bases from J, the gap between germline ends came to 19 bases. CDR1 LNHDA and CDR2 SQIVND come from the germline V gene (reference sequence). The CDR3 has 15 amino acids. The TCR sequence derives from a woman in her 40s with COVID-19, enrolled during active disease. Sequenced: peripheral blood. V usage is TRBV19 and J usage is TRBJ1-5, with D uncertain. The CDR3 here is CASRYSGFRDQPQHF. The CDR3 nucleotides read TGTGCCAGTCGATATAGCGGGTTTCGTGATCAGCCCCAGCATTTT.